Shown below are 27 T cell receptor beta chains from a single sample sequenced in a study of sequential checkpoint blockade in melanoma. Measured with immunoSEQ multiplex PCR; TCRdb has only the in-frame clones, and not every one. The sample lists roughly 2,000 clones, roughly a fifth occurring once. Indicated treatment: randomized to nivolumab then ipilimumab (arm A) or the reverse (arm B). The specimen comprised tumor tissue (inferred from file names), sampled from a patient given nivolumab and ipilimumab in sequence. The receptors shown here come from a human donor with melanoma.

V gene TRBV6-7 combines with J gene TRBJ2-5; D unclear. TRBV6-7 belongs to the ORF category, with a function that is uncertain. The CDR3 covers 15 residues. V was pared by 5 bases and J by 4 bases, with 17 bases between. The CDR3 sequence: CASSESEMNRETQYF. CDR3 nucleotides: TGTGCCAGCAGTGAATCTGAGATGAACCGAGAGACCCAGTACTTC.

This clone is classed as medium-sized. J is TRBJ1-4 and V is TRBV11-3; D remains ambiguous. This CDR3 spans 15 amino acids. CDR1 SGHNT and CDR2 YENEEA come from the germline V gene. Trimming stripped 0 bases from V and 2 bases from J, with 7 bases between. In nucleotides, the CDR3 is TGTGCCAGCAGCTTAGAGGGATGGACTAATGAAAAACTGTTTTTT. Protein: CASSLEGWTNEKLFF.

Sample share makes this clone medium-sized (0.01 to 0.1%). CDR3 amino acids: CASSQGSRGQLDQQYF. CDR3 bases: TGTGCCAGCAGCCAAGGCTCCCGGGGACAGCTTGACCAGCAGTACTTC. This chain joins TRBV11-3 and TRBJ2-7; 7 nucleotides agree with TRBD1. The CDR3 extends over 16 amino acids. V shed 5 bases, J shed 8 bases, and the junction held 18 bases outside the gene matches. Germline V gene data show CDR1 as SGHNT and CDR2 as YENEEA.

In its sample, this clone was seen a few times. This rearrangement joins TRBV6-8 to TRBJ2-7; 11 nucleotides line up with TRBD1. CDR1 is MNHGY and CDR2 is SAAAGT in the germline V gene. Trimming took 9 bases from V and 2 from J; bases not matched to a gene: 9. The CDR3 consists of 15 residues. In DNA form, the CDR3 reads TGTGCCAGTAAGAGGGGGACAGGGGGGACCTACGAGCAGTACTTC. The encoded protein is CASKRGTGGTYEQYF.

V is TRBV6-8 and J is TRBJ1-1; unclear D gene. The CDR3 has 13 residues. Per germline, CDR1 MNHGY and CDR2 SAAAGT. V lost 5 bases, J lost 11 bases, and 18 bases lay in between. The CDR3, as DNA: TGTGCCAGCAGTGGCGAAAAACAATCTATGGCTTTCTTT. It translates to CASSGEKQSMAFF.

Only a few counts were recorded for this clone. CDR3 in DNA: TGTGCCTGGAGAGATGGACTAGCGGGAATCTACGAGCAGTACTTC. Translating gives CAWRDGLAGIYEQYF. The chain is built from TRBV30 and TRBJ2-7; 12 bases map to TRBD2. Losses at the gene ends were 3 bases for V and 3 bases for J; bases not matched to a gene: 6. The CDR3 consists of 15 residues. CDR1 and CDR2 (germline): GTSNPN, SVGIG (reference sequence).

This clone is termed medium-sized. The chain uses TRBV9 and TRBJ1-1; tentative D call: TRBD1 (6 bases). The V and J ends lost 9 bases and 3 bases respectively, with 24 bases between them. The germline gives CDR1 SGDLS, CDR2 YYNGEE. This CDR3 is 16 amino acids long. The CDR3 DNA reads TGTGCCACCCACTGGGCAGGGACAAGTGGAGACACTGAAGCTTTCTTT. Translation: CATHWAGTSGDTEAFF.

This clone was detected many times. The chain has TRBV1 and TRBJ2-7; the table names TRBD2, a call not compared with the DNA. TRBV1 is a documented pseudogene. The length of the CDR3 is 16 residues. The CDR3 DNA reads as TGCGCCAGCAGCCAAGCCAGCGGGGGGGGGTCCTACGAGCAGTACTTC. Translating it yields CASSQASGGGSYEQYF.

With regard to this clone: The germline gene is not matched at one end of the junction; a read error may be the cause. This sequence joins TRBV6-8 and TRBJ2-2; a possible D gene is TRBD2 (5 bases). The CDR3 sequence is 14 residues long. CDR1 MNHGY and CDR2 SAAAGT come from the germline V gene. CDR3 protein: CASSDSADTGELFF. The CDR3 bases are TGTGCCAGCAGTGACTCAGCGGACACCGGGGAGCTGTTTTTT.

V and J are TRBV5-1 and TRBJ2-7; a weak D match, TRBD2 (5 bases). CDR1 is SGHRS, CDR2 YFSETQ, per germline. V lost 0 bases, J lost 4 bases, and 17 bases lay in between. The CDR3 is made up of 16 amino acids. CDR3 residues: CASSLGVGEKGYEQYF. For the CDR3, the DNA is TGCGCCAGCAGCTTGGGGGTTGGGGAGAAAGGGTACGAGCAGTACTTC.

This clone was detected a few times. J is TRBJ2-3 and V is TRBV9, with D unresolved. Germline CDR1 and CDR2: SGDLS and YYNGEE. This CDR3 is 14 amino acids long. The germline V and J ends were trimmed by 0 bases and 2 bases, with 7 bases remaining between them. This chain's CDR3 is CASSVATSTDTQYF. In DNA form, the CDR3 reads TGTGCCAGCAGCGTAGCTACATCCACAGATACGCAGTATTTT.

J is TRBJ2-2 and V is TRBV6-8; 7 bases match TRBD1. This CDR3 region has 13 residues. The trim removed 5 bases at V and 3 bases at J, leaving 0 bases unmatched. CDR1 is MNHGY, CDR2 SAAAGT, per germline. For the CDR3, the DNA is TGTGCCAGCAGTGACAGGGACACCGGGGAGCTGTTTTTT. Protein sequence: CASSDRDTGELFF.

This rearrangement joins TRBV30 to TRBJ1-1, with D unresolved. CDR1 GTSNPN and CDR2 SVGIG come from the germline V gene (reference sequence). The V gene lost 2 bases and the J gene lost 2 bases, with 9 bases spanning the gap. The CDR3 has 13 amino acids. The DNA for the CDR3 is TGTGCCTGGAGTCGCCTTACTAACACTGAAGCTTTCTTT. Translated, it gives CAWSRLTNTEAFF.

The V gene is TRBV5-1, the J gene TRBJ1-5; weak D call: TRBD1 (5 bases). Trimming stripped 3 bases from V and 6 bases from J, with 16 bases between. The CDR3 loop spans 15 amino acids. Looked up from germline, CDR1 is SGHRS and CDR2 is YFSETQ. The CDR3 loop is CASSSGAGSSQPQHF. CDR3 DNA sequence: TGCGCCAGCAGCTCCGGGGCGGGGTCCAGTCAGCCCCAGCATTTT. Complete variable domain (other parts from reference TRBV5-1 and TRBJ1-5): KAGVTQTPRYLIKTRGQQVTLSCSPISGHRSVSWYQQTPGQGLQFLFEYFSETQRNKGNFPGRFSGRQFSNSRSEMNVSTLELGDSALYLCASSSGAGSSQPQHFGDGTRLSIL.

This clone is hyperexpanded in the sample. The chain is built from TRBV14 and TRBJ1-4, with D possibly being TRBD1 (5 bases). CDR3 length: 16 amino acids. Germline loops: CDR1 SGHDN, CDR2 FVKESK. The V and J ends lost 0 bases and 3 bases respectively, with 11 bases between them. This CDR3 is CASSQDLMGPNEKLFF. DNA of the CDR3: TGTGCCAGCAGCCAAGATTTAATGGGACCTAATGAAAAACTGTTTTTT. The variable domain in full, with the rest retrieved from reference TRBV14 and TRBJ1-4, is EAGVTQFPSHSVIEKGQTVTLRCDPISGHDNLYWYRRVMGKEIKFLLHFVKESKQDESGMPNNRFLAERTGGTYSTLKVQPAELEDSGVYFCASSQDLMGPNEKLFFGSGTQLSVL.

The chain is built from TRBV6-8 and TRBJ2-3; 11 nucleotides match TRBD2. The ends lost 2 bases at V and 2 bases at J; junction bases unmatched: 6. This CDR3 is built from 17 residues. Germline values: CDR1 MNHGY, CDR2 SAAAGT. CDR3 protein: CASSYAGTSGLTDTQYF. CDR3 in DNA: TGTGCCAGCAGTTACGCCGGGACTAGCGGACTCACAGATACGCAGTATTTT.

CDR3 loop: CASSVVGQGAGETQYF. Here the CDR3 DNA reads TGTGCCAGCAGCGTAGTAGGGCAGGGGGCGGGAGAGACCCAGTACTTC. The chain combines TRBV9 with TRBJ2-5; 8 positions agree with TRBD1. The germline CDR1 and CDR2 sequences are SGDLS and YYNGEE. This CDR3 contains 16 residues. The J segment lost 4 bases and the V segment lost 0 bases, leaving 8 bases of the junction unmatched.

V and J are TRBV9 and TRBJ2-2; D is unresolved. The CDR3 totals 13 residues. CDR1 SGDLS and CDR2 YYNGEE come from the germline V gene. Trimming removed 0 bases at V and 4 bases at J, with 4 bases between. DNA for the CDR3: TGTGCCAGCAGCGTAGTAGGCACCGGGGAGCTGTTTTTT. Its translation: CASSVVGTGELFF.

V usage is TRBV14 and J usage is TRBJ1-2; D is ambiguous. The CDR3 has 13 amino acids. CDR1 SGHDN and CDR2 FVKESK come from the germline V gene. V lost 3 bases to trimming and J lost 8 bases, with 13 bases between them. The CDR3 reads CASSHKQHWGYTF. The CDR3 bases are TGTGCCAGCAGCCATAAACAGCATTGGGGCTACACCTTC.

This clone was seen only a few times. V is TRBV11-3 and J is TRBJ2-3; 13 bases match TRBD2. The junction had 7 bases not matched to a gene; V was cut back by 2 bases and J by 5 bases. The CDR3 has 17 amino acids. CDR1 and CDR2 (germline): SGHNT, YENEEA. The CDR3 here is CASSLNGLAGVGDTQYF. CDR3 DNA sequence: TGTGCCAGCAGCTTAAACGGACTAGCGGGGGTGGGAGATACGCAGTATTTT. The complete variable domain, with remaining parts taken from reference TRBV11-3 and TRBJ2-3, reads EAGVVQSPRYKIIEKKQPVAFWCNPISGHNTLYWYLQNLGQGPELLIRYENEEAVDDSQLPKDRFSAERLKGVDSTLKIQPAELGDSAVYLCASSLNGLAGVGDTQYFGPGTRLTVL.

Within the sample, this clone is medium-sized. The chain employs TRBV11-3 and TRBJ1-1; weak D call: TRBD1 (6 bases). CDR1 and CDR2 from the germline V gene are SGHNT and YENEEA. The CDR3 totals 14 residues. V dropped 4 bases and J dropped 4 bases, with 13 bases sitting between them. CDR3: CASSSTGSGTEAFF. The DNA for the CDR3 is TGTGCCAGCAGCTCAACAGGGAGTGGCACTGAAGCTTTCTTT.

By sample share, this clone is medium-sized. The J gene is TRBJ1-2, the V gene TRBV9; perhaps TRBD1 as D (5 bases). Germline CDR1 is SGDLS and CDR2 is YYNGEE. Trimming removed 0 bases from V and 4 bases from J, with 13 bases in between. This CDR3 is built from 15 residues. CDR3 sequence reads: CASSVAGSRGYGYTF. DNA for the CDR3: TGTGCCAGCAGCGTAGCAGGGTCTCGAGGCTATGGCTACACCTTC.

The sample holds a few counts of this clone. The chain recombines TRBV6-8 with TRBJ2-3; D is perhaps TRBD1 (6 bases). CDR3 length equals 15 residues. V shed 5 bases and J shed 2 bases, with 14 bases lying between them. CDR1 is MNHGY and CDR2 is SAAAGT in the germline V gene. This CDR3 reads CASSTKDRFTDTQYF. For the CDR3, the DNA is TGTGCCAGCAGTACCAAAGACAGGTTCACAGATACGCAGTATTTT.

The chain links TRBV11-3 to TRBJ2-3, with D possibly TRBD2 on 7 matching bases. V was pared by 5 bases and J by 2 bases, with 26 bases between. Germline V lookup: CDR1 SGHNT, CDR2 YENEEA. The CDR3 has 19 residues. The CDR3 bases are TGTGCCAGCAGCCCTCAGGGGACGGGAGGTAGAGGATACACAGATACGCAGTATTTT. This codes for CASSPQGTGGRGYTDTQYF.

Note on this clone: Some base is ambiguous or went unread, and X replaces its residue. The V call is TRBV19, the J call TRBJ2-1, with 7 bases matching TRBD1. With V trimmed by 7 bases and J by 6 bases, 9 bases remained unmatched. The germline V gene has CDR1 LNHDA and CDR2 SQIVND (reference sequence). The CDR3 is made up of 14 amino acids. CDR3: CASTTGRAXNEQFF. Here the CDR3 DNA reads TGTGCCAGTACGACAGGGCGGGCATRCAATGAGCAGTTCTTC.

In its sample, this clone was seen once. The rearrangement uses TRBV5-1 and TRBJ2-3; TRBD2 aligns across 9 bases. V was clipped by 0 bases and J by 2 bases; unmatched bases: 10. The CDR3 loop spans 18 amino acids. Germline-derived CDR1 and CDR2 are SGHRS and YFSETQ. CDR3 sequence: CASSLASGTVIHTDTQYF. CDR3 in DNA: TGCGCCAGCAGCTTGGCTAGCGGGACCGTAATACACACAGATACGCAGTATTTT.

This clone is classed as medium-sized. The rearrangement links TRBV23-1 to TRBJ1-4; no reliable D call. TRBV23-1 is filed as an ORF, its function uncertain. V lost 6 bases and J 6 bases, leaving 11 bases between the germline ends. This CDR3 region has 13 residues. This CDR3 reads CASSLSLDEKLFF. The CDR3 DNA reads as TGCGCCAGCAGCCTTTCTTTGGATGAAAAACTGTTTTTT.